The source of this T cell receptor (beta chain) is a study of response to subunit inactivated influenza vaccine. Findings of the study overall: Only a handful of new T cells, the authors suggested, are recruited with each seasonal influenza vaccination.

Germline lookup yields CDR1 LGHNA and CDR2 YSLEER. The CDR3 sequence is 17 residues long. The germline V and J ends were trimmed by 0 bases and 8 bases, with 17 bases remaining between them. About this clonotype itself: Its antigen is not identified.

TCRdb processed the RT-PCR reads anew with MiXCR; each CDR3 protein has one entry. The sample holds approximately 160,000 distinct CDR3 sequences, roughly 10% seen once. The sequence was collected from a man aged 50 to 69 who received an inactivated influenza vaccine. The rearrangement links TRBV4-3 to TRBJ1-6, with D possibly matching TRBD1 (5 bases). The sequencing used CD8+ T cells sorted from PBMCs, collected around 25 months after vaccination. The CDR3 sequence is CASSQEMAGQGDSPLHF. CDR3 DNA sequence: TGCGCCAGCAGCCAAGAGATGGCCGGGCAGGGAGATTCACCCCTCCACTTT.